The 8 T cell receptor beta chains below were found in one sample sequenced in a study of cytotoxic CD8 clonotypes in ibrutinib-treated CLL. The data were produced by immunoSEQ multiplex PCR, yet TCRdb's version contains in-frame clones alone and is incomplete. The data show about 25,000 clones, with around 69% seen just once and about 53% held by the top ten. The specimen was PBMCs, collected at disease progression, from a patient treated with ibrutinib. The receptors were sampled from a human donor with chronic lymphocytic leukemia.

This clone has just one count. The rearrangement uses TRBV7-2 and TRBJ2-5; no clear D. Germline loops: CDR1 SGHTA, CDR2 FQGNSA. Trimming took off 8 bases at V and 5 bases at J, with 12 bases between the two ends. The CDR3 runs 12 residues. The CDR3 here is CASRLDGETQYF. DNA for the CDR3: TGTGCCAGCCGACTTGACGGGGAGACCCAGTACTTC.

For the CDR3, the DNA is TGTGCCAGCAGCCACCGGACAGGGACGGACACCGGGGAGCTGTTTTTT. It translates to CASSHRTGTDTGELFF. The chain is built from TRBV13 and TRBJ2-2, with TRBD1 matching over 8 bases. This CDR3 is built from 16 residues. V shed 5 bases and J 3 bases; nucleotides not matched to a gene: 8. Germline values: CDR1 PRHDT, CDR2 FYEKMQ (reference sequence).

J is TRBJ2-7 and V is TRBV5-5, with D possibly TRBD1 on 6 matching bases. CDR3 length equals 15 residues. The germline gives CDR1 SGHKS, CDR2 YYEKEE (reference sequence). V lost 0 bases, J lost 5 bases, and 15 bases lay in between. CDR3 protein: CASSLVVQGKNEQYF. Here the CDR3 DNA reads TGTGCCAGCAGCTTGGTCGTACAGGGAAAAAACGAGCAGTACTTC.

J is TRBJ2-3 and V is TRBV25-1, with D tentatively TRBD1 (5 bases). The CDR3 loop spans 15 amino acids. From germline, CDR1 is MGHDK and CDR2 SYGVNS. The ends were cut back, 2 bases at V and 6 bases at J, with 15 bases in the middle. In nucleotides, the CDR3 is TGTGCCAGCAGTGAAAGGGGCTCTACATCTGATACGCAGTATTTT. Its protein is CASSERGSTSDTQYF.

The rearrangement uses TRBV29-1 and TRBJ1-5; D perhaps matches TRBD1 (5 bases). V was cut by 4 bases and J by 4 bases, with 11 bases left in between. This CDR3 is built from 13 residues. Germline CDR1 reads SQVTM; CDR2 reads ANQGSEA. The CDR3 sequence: CSVGQGPNQPQHF. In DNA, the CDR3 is TGCAGCGTTGGTCAGGGCCCTAATCAGCCCCAGCATTTT.

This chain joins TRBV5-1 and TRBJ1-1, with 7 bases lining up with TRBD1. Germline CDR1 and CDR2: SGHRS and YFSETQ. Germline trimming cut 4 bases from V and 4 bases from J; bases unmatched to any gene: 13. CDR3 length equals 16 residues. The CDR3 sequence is CASSAGTDPLSTEAFF. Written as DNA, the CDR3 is TGCGCCAGCAGCGCTGGGACAGACCCTCTATCCACTGAAGCTTTCTTT.

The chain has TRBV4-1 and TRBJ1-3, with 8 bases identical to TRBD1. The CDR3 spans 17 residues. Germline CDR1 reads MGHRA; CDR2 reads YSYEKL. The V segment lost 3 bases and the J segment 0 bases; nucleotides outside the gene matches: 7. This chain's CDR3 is CASSHNDRGHSGNTIYF. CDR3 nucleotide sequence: TGCGCCAGCAGCCACAATGACAGGGGACACTCTGGAAACACCATATATTTT.

CDR3 protein: CASSRGRYSNQPQHF. DNA for the CDR3: TGTGCCAGCAGCCGTGGACGGTATAGCAATCAGCCCCAGCATTTT. The chain joins TRBV11-2 to TRBJ1-5; D not certain. This CDR3 contains 15 residues. V dropped 5 bases and J dropped 0 bases, with 11 bases sitting between them. The V gene's germline CDR1 is SGHAT and CDR2 FQNNGV. The full variable domain, in which reference TRBV11-2 and TRBJ1-5 provide the parts outside the CDR3, is EAGVAQSPRYKIIEKRQSVAFWCNPISGHATLYWYQQILGQGPKLLIQFQNNGVVDDSQLPKDRFSAERLKGVDSTLKIQPAKLEDSAVYLCASSRGRYSNQPQHFGDGTRLSIL.